This entry features one T cell receptor beta chain sequence. The naive CD8 fraction comprised CD45RO-negative cells positively selected for CCR7 and excluded terminally differentiated effector memory CD45RA+ cells. The data were obtained in a study of shared clonotypes between healthy human individuals. Profiled with immunoSEQ multiplex PCR; TCRdb holds only in-frame clones, not every one. The sample lists 2 million or so clones; about 95% were seen once. This clonotype was obtained from a man younger than 35 in good health. Source material: naive CD8+ T cells sorted from blood.

CDR3 nucleotide sequence: TGTGCCAGCAGTTTTGGGGGGACGGATTCCTACGAGCAGTACTTC. This sequence encodes CASSFGGTDSYEQYF. The chain employs TRBV28 and TRBJ2-7, with D maybe TRBD2 (6 bases). CDR3 length: 15 amino acids. V gave up 3 bases and J gave up 1 base, with 13 bases separating them. The germline V gene has CDR1 MDHEN and CDR2 SYDVKM.